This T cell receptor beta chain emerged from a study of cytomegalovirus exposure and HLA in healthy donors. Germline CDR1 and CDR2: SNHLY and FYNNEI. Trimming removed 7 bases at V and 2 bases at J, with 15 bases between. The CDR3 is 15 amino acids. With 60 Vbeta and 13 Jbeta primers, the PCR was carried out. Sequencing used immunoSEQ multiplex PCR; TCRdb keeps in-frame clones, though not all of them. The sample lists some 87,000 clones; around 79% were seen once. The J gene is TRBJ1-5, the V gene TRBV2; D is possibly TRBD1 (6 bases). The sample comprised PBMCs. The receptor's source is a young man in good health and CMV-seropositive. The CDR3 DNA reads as TGTGCCAGCAAACCTATACAGGGCGGCAATCAGCCCCAGCATTTT. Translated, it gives CASKPIQGGNQPQHF.